These 32 T cell receptor beta chains share one sample of origin, sequenced in a study of glioma-infiltrating T cells after dendritic cell vaccination. The sample's time point: after dendritic cell vaccination, including at tumor progression/relapse. The protocol was immunoSEQ multiplex PCR, while the TCRdb copy is restricted to in-frame clones and leaves out a portion. The sample holds about 100,000 clones; 65% to 85% are singletons and the top ten take about 5%. This specimen consisted of blood, obtained after dendritic cell vaccination. Source of these receptors: a human donor with glioblastoma.

This chain joins TRBV19 and TRBJ1-5; D is ambiguous. V was clipped by 9 bases and J by 2 bases, with 11 bases between them. The CDR3 spans 13 residues. Germline CDR1 LNHDA, CDR2 SQIVND (reference sequence). CDR3 amino acids: CASTGERNQPQHF. DNA for the CDR3: TGTGCCAGCACCGGGGAGCGCAATCAGCCCCAGCATTTT.

This clone occurred a few times. J is TRBJ1-2 and V is TRBV11-2; D remains ambiguous. There are 12 residues in the CDR3. The V and J ends lost 3 bases and 2 bases respectively, with 4 bases between them. Looked up from germline, CDR1 is SGHAT and CDR2 is FQNNGV. The CDR3, as DNA: TGTGCCAGCAGCTTCAGGAACTATGGCTACACCTTC. Its protein product is CASSFRNYGYTF.

The rearrangement links TRBV21-1 to TRBJ1-1. TRBV21-1 constitutes a pseudogene. There are 15 residues in the CDR3. The CDR3 sequence: CASSRVNPMNTEAFF. The DNA of the CDR3 is TGTGCCAGCAGCCGAGTGAACCCGATGAACACTGAAGCTTTCTTT.

The chain joins TRBV19 to TRBJ2-1; 8 nucleotides line up with TRBD1. CDR1 is LNHDA and CDR2 is SQIVND in the germline V gene (reference sequence). This CDR3 is built from 15 residues. V was clipped by 3 bases and J by 8 bases; unmatched bases: 9. The chain's CDR3 is CASSIMGQAPDEQFF. The CDR3 DNA follows: TGTGCCAGTAGTATTATGGGACAGGCACCCGATGAGCAGTTCTTC. The full variable domain, its missing parts supplied by reference TRBV19 and TRBJ2-1, is DGGITQSPKYLFRKEGQNVTLSCEQNLNHDAMYWYRQDPGQGLRLIYYSQIVNDFQKGDIAEGYSVSREKKESFPLTVTSAQKNPTAFYLCASSIMGQAPDEQFFGPGTRLTVL.

The chain uses TRBV5-1 and TRBJ2-1; tentative D call: TRBD1 (6 bases). The V gene's germline CDR1 is SGHRS and CDR2 YFSETQ. The CDR3 consists of 16 residues. Trimming took 5 bases from V and 0 from J, leaving 15 bases between them. This chain's CDR3 is CASRKPGQISYNEQFF. The CDR3 nucleotides are TGCGCCAGCAGGAAACCGGGACAAATCTCCTACAATGAGCAGTTCTTC.

The chain joins TRBV29-1 to TRBJ1-2, with 7 bases aligning to TRBD1. This CDR3 contains 14 residues. The germline gives CDR1 SQVTM, CDR2 ANQGSEA. Trimming removed 5 bases from V and 2 bases from J; junction bases left unmatched: 8. The CDR3 region is CSVLLGQENYGYTF. DNA for the CDR3: TGCAGCGTTCTCCTCGGACAGGAGAACTATGGCTACACCTTC.

The rearrangement uses TRBV29-1 and TRBJ1-2; D call uncertain. The CDR3 runs to 11 residues. V lost 6 bases and J lost 2, with 7 bases in between. CDR1 SQVTM and CDR2 ANQGSEA come from the germline V gene. The CDR3 reads CSVPENYGYTF. CDR3 nucleotides: TGCAGCGTCCCGGAGAACTATGGCTACACCTTC. The variable domain in full, with the rest retrieved from reference TRBV29-1 and TRBJ1-2, is SAVISQKPSRDICQRGTSLTIQCQVDSQVTMMFWYRQQPGQSLTLIATANQGSEATYESGFVIDKFPISRPNLTFSTLTVSNMSPEDSSIYLCSVPENYGYTFGSGTRLTVV.

The rearrangement uses TRBV5-1 and TRBJ2-7, with 7 bases fitting TRBD2. The CDR3 sequence is 14 residues long. The V and J ends lost 6 bases and 3 bases, in that order; junction bases with no gene match: 9. Germline assignment: CDR1 SGHRS and CDR2 YFSETQ. The CDR3 DNA reads as TGCGCCAGCACCAGACTAGCCGGCCTCTACGAGCAGTACTTC. This codes for CASTRLAGLYEQYF. Variable domain in full (rest from reference TRBV5-1 and TRBJ2-7): KAGVTQTPRYLIKTRGQQVTLSCSPISGHRSVSWYQQTPGQGLQFLFEYFSETQRNKGNFPGRFSGRQFSNSRSEMNVSTLELGDSALYLCASTRLAGLYEQYFGPGTRLTVT.

The chain combines TRBV11-3 with TRBJ2-3; 8 bases are shared with TRBD1. CDR1 SGHNT and CDR2 YENEEA come from the germline V gene. This CDR3 region has 17 residues. The junction had 8 bases not matched to a gene; V was cut back by 1 base and J by 2 bases. CDR3 nucleotides: TGTGCCAGCAGCTTAGGGCGCGGACAGGGTTACACAGATACGCAGTATTTT. It specifies CASSLGRGQGYTDTQYF.

The V and J genes are TRBV27 and TRBJ2-7; 11 bases match TRBD2. V shed 5 bases, J shed 4 bases, and the junction held 10 bases outside the gene matches. CDR1 and CDR2 (germline): MNHEY, SMNVEV (reference sequence). The CDR3 has 16 residues. The CDR3 DNA follows: TGTGCCAGCAGTACGCTGCTAGCGGGGGGCCTATACGAGCAGTACTTC. Amino acids: CASSTLLAGGLYEQYF.

This clone was seen only a few times. The V call is TRBV10-3, the J call TRBJ2-3; 10 nucleotides align to TRBD2. Germline V gene sequence: CDR1 ENHRY, CDR2 SYGVKD. Unmatched junction bases numbered 7, after V lost 4 bases and J lost 0 bases. The CDR3 has 17 residues. CDR3 amino acids: CAISGTSGSSSTDTQYF. In DNA, the CDR3 is TGTGCCATCAGTGGGACTAGCGGATCATCTAGCACAGATACGCAGTATTTT.

The chain has TRBV30 and TRBJ2-4; TRBD1 matches 7 bases. From germline, CDR1 is GTSNPN and CDR2 SVGIG (reference sequence). This CDR3 is built from 16 residues. The V segment lost 4 bases and the J segment 0 bases; nucleotides outside the gene matches: 9. CDR3: CAWNFRDRVAKNIQYF. As DNA, the CDR3 is TGTGCCTGGAACTTCCGAGACAGGGTAGCCAAAAACATTCAGTACTTC.

The gene calls are TRBV10-2 and TRBJ2-2; D may be TRBD2 (6 bases). Trimming left V 4 bases short and J 4 bases short, with 13 bases between. From germline, CDR1 is WSHSY and CDR2 SAAADI. This CDR3 is built from 15 residues. CDR3 nucleotide sequence: TGCGCCAGCAGTGTGGGTGCGGGGCTCACCGGGGAGCTGTTTTTT. It yields the protein CASSVGAGLTGELFF.

This clone was detected once. The gene calls are TRBV6-6 and TRBJ1-5; a weak D match, TRBD1 (6 bases). V was trimmed by 7 bases and J by 0 bases, leaving 7 bases between them. Germline CDR1 and CDR2: MNHNY and SVGAGI (reference sequence). CDR3 length: 13 amino acids. The CDR3 nucleotides are TGTGCCAGCACCAGGGGTAGCAATCAGCCCCAGCATTTT. Its protein is CASTRGSNQPQHF.

This chain joins TRBV2 and TRBJ2-6; D is ambiguous. The germline V and J ends were trimmed by 1 base and 0 bases, with 13 bases remaining between them. The CDR3 contains 18 residues. Germline V CDR1 and CDR2: SNHLY, FYNNEI. As DNA, the CDR3 is TGTGCCAGCAGTGAAGAAATGGCCAGGCTCTCTGGGGCCAACGTCCTGACTTTC. Its protein product is CASSEEMARLSGANVLTF.

The genes are TRBV29-1 and TRBJ2-1; 9 bases are a match to TRBD1. CDR1 is SQVTM, CDR2 ANQGSEA, per germline. This CDR3 has 14 residues. V gave up 7 bases and J gave up 9 bases; unmatched junction bases: 13. The CDR3 coding sequence is TGCAGCGCAGAGAGGGACAGGGCTCTGGGTGAGCAGTTCTTC. Translating gives CSAERDRALGEQFF.

The CDR3 sequence: CATSSGGARQPQHF. The CDR3 nucleotides read TGTGCCACCAGCAGCGGAGGGGCAAGGCAGCCCCAGCATTTT. The chain uses TRBV15 and TRBJ1-5; a weak D match, TRBD1 (5 bases). The CDR3 totals 14 residues. Trimming took off 3 bases at V and 7 bases at J, with 13 bases between the two ends. Germline V lookup: CDR1 LNHNV, CDR2 YYDKDF (reference sequence).

The V and J genes are TRBV30 and TRBJ1-5; unclear D gene. V lost 4 bases to trimming and J lost 6 bases, with 16 bases between them. Germline loops: CDR1 GTSNPN, CDR2 SVGIG (reference sequence). The CDR3 is 14 amino acids. The CDR3 coding sequence is TGTGCCTGGAACGTCGGGCCAGGAGGTCAGCCCCAGCATTTT. The encoded protein is CAWNVGPGGQPQHF.

This chain connects TRBV10-3 to TRBJ2-1, with D uncertain. The germline V gene encodes CDR1 ENHRY and CDR2 SYGVKD. This CDR3 is 13 amino acids long. The ends were cut back, 6 bases at V and 4 bases at J, with 10 bases in the middle. The CDR3 here is CAIRMTGYNEQFF. CDR3 coding DNA: TGTGCCATCAGGATGACTGGATACAATGAGCAGTTCTTC.

The chain joins TRBV5-1 to TRBJ2-1, with a tentative D call TRBD2 (6 bases). Trimming left V 5 bases short and J 7 bases short, with 13 bases between. The CDR3 runs to 13 residues. Germline V gene data show CDR1 as SGHRS and CDR2 as YFSETQ. In nucleotides, the CDR3 is TGCGCCAGCAGGAGCGGGCTTAAAAATGAGCAGTTCTTC. It encodes CASRSGLKNEQFF.

The genes are TRBV7-9 and TRBJ1-1, with a tentative D call TRBD1 (5 bases). Trimming took off 0 bases at V and 7 bases at J, with 12 bases between the two ends. The CDR3 totals 14 residues. Looked up from germline, CDR1 is SEHNR and CDR2 is FQNEAQ (reference sequence). CDR3 residues: CASSLAAGRGEAFF. The CDR3 DNA reads as TGTGCCAGCAGCTTAGCGGCAGGGCGAGGTGAAGCTTTCTTT.

The rearrangement links TRBV9 to TRBJ1-5, with 8 bases aligning to TRBD1. The V segment lost 2 bases and the J segment 6 bases; nucleotides outside the gene matches: 4. This CDR3 is built from 14 residues. From germline, CDR1 is SGDLS and CDR2 YYNGEE. CDR3 amino acids: CASSVGTGAQPQHF. The CDR3 DNA follows: TGTGCCAGCAGCGTGGGGACAGGTGCTCAGCCCCAGCATTTT.

The chain joins TRBV4-2 to TRBJ2-5; 15 nucleotides line up with TRBD2. The CDR3 is 19 amino acids. V dropped 1 base and J dropped 3; count of bases not matched to a gene: 9. Per the germline V gene, CDR1 is LGHNA and CDR2 is YNFKEQ. For the CDR3, the DNA is TGTGCCAGCAGCCAAGTACCGGGACTAGCGGGGGGAGTCGAAGAGACCCAGTACTTC. Its protein is CASSQVPGLAGGVEETQYF.

This clone was seen only once. The rearrangement uses TRBV19 and TRBJ2-6; possible D gene TRBD2, 5 bases. The CDR3 has 13 amino acids. Germline V gives CDR1 LNHDA, CDR2 SQIVND (reference sequence). Trimming took 1 base from V and 16 from J, leaving 14 bases between them. DNA for the CDR3: TGTGCCAGTAGTATAGGCGGACTCGTTCCTCTGACTTTC. This encodes CASSIGGLVPLTF.

This clone appeared many times. CDR3 nucleotide sequence: TGTGCCAGCAGTTCCTGGACAGCCCCGGGAGGAAACACCATATATTTT. Amino acids: CASSSWTAPGGNTIYF. The J gene is TRBJ1-3, the V gene TRBV28, with a weak D call TRBD1 (6 bases). Trimming removed 4 bases from V and 4 bases from J, with 17 bases in between. The CDR3 runs 16 residues. CDR1 and CDR2 (germline): MDHEN, SYDVKM.

The chain couples TRBV7-9 to TRBJ1-1, with a possible D match to TRBD1 (5 bases). CDR1 SEHNR and CDR2 FQNEAQ come from the germline V gene (reference sequence). The CDR3 is made up of 14 amino acids. Trimming left V 4 bases short and J 3 bases short, with 12 bases between. The CDR3, as DNA: TGTGCCAGCAGCTCAGGGATTATGTACACTGAAGCTTTCTTT. Amino acids: CASSSGIMYTEAFF.

The rearrangement uses TRBV5-6 and TRBJ2-3; TRBD2 might be the D (7 bases). The CDR3 runs to 15 residues. The V gene's germline CDR1 is SGHDT and CDR2 YYEEEE. V was cut by 1 base and J by 3 bases, with 12 bases left in between. The CDR3 DNA reads as TGTGCCAGCAGCTTGAGGGGGAGGGGGACAGATACGCAGTATTTT. Protein: CASSLRGRGTDTQYF.

The chain recombines TRBV6-5 with TRBJ1-5, with TRBD1 as a possible D gene (5 bases). CDR1 is MNHEY and CDR2 is SVGAGI in the germline V gene. The CDR3 runs to 13 residues. V lost 4 bases and J 8 bases, leaving 12 bases between the germline ends. CDR3 coding DNA: TGTGCCAGCAGTTCAGGGACTTGGAAGCCCCAGCATTTT. Translation gives CASSSGTWKPQHF.

The chain links TRBV15 to TRBJ1-4; no clear D gene. The CDR3 contains 14 residues. CDR1 and CDR2 (germline): LNHNV, YYDKDF (reference sequence). Trimming cost V 0 bases and J 8 bases, with 10 bases left between them. The DNA of the CDR3 is TGTGCCACCAGCAGAGATCAGGTGACAGAAAAACTGTTTTTT. It codes for CATSRDQVTEKLFF.

This clone has only one observation. The V call is TRBV2, the J call TRBJ1-1, with a tentative D call TRBD1 (5 bases). The CDR3 contains 15 residues. Germline V gene lookup returns CDR1 SNHLY and CDR2 FYNNEI. V shed 8 bases and J shed 4 bases, with 20 bases lying between them. Here the CDR3 DNA reads TGTGCCAGCCCGAGGTATGACGGAGGGGCCACTGAAGCTTTCTTT. As protein: CASPRYDGGATEAFF. The whole variable domain, remainder taken from reference TRBV2 and TRBJ1-1, is EPEVTQTPSHQVTQMGQEVILRCVPISNHLYFYWYRQILGQKVEFLVSFYNNEISEKSEIFDDQFSVERPDGSNFTLKIRSTKLEDSAMYFCASPRYDGGATEAFFGQGTRLTVV.

This sequence joins TRBV29-1 and TRBJ2-2; D not certain. The CDR3 is 12 amino acids. The germline V and J ends were trimmed by 5 bases and 1 base, with 5 bases remaining between them. Germline V CDR1 and CDR2: SQVTM, ANQGSEA. DNA of the CDR3: TGCAGCGTTAACAGGAACACCGGGGAGCTGTTTTTT. This translates into CSVNRNTGELFF.

This clone was counted a single time. This chain uses TRBV5-1 with TRBJ2-2; TRBD2 matches 10 bases. V trimming: 4 bases; J trimming: 7 bases; junction bases outside the gene matches: 7. There are 15 residues in the CDR3. Germline CDR1 reads SGHRS; CDR2 reads YFSETQ. The chain's CDR3 is CASSQSGGAFGELFF. The CDR3 region has the DNA TGCGCCAGCAGCCAAAGCGGGGGGGCATTCGGGGAGCTGTTTTTT.